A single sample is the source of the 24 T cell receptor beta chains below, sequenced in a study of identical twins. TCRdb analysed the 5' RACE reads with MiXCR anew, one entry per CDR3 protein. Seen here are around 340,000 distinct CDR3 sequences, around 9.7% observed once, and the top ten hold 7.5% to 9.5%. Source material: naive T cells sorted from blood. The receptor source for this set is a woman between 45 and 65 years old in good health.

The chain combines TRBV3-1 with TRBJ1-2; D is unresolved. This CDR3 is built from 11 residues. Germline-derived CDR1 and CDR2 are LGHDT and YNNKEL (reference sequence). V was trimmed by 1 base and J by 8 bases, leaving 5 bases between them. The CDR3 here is CASSQGGGYTF. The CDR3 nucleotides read TGTGCCAGCAGCCAAGGAGGGGGCTACACCTTC. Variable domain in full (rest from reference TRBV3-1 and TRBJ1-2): DTAVSQTPKYLVTQMGNDKSIKCEQNLGHDTMYWYKQDSKKFLKIMFSYNNKELIINETVPNRFSPKSPDKAHLNLHINSLELGDSAVYFCASSQGGGYTFGSGTRLTVV.

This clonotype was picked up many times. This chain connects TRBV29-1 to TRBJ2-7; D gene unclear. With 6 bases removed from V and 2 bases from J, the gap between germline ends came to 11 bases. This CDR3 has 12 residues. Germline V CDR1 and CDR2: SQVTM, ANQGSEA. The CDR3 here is CSVLAETYEQYF. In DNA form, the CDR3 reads TGCAGCGTATTGGCTGAGACCTACGAGCAGTACTTC.

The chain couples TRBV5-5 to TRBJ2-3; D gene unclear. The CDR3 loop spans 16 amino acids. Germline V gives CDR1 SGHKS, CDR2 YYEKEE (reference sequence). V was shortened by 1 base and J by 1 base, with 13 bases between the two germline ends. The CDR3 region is CASSLRAVTGTDTQYF. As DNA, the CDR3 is TGTGCCAGCAGCTTGCGAGCAGTCACCGGCACAGATACGCAGTATTTT.

The CDR3 DNA is TGCGCCAGCAGCCTACTAGCGGGAGTTGGCTACGAGCAGTACTTC. This encodes CASSLLAGVGYEQYF. The chain links TRBV5-1 to TRBJ2-7; 11 nucleotides match TRBD2. V was pared by 4 bases and J by 3 bases, with 6 bases of the junction left unmatched. There are 15 residues in the CDR3. Germline loops: CDR1 SGHRS, CDR2 YFSETQ.

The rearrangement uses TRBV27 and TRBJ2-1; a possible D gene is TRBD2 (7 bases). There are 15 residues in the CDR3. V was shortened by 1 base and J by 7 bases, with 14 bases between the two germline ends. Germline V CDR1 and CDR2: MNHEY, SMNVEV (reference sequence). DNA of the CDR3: TGTGCCAGCAGTTTATGGGGGGGCAGTAGAAATGAGCAGTTCTTC. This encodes CASSLWGGSRNEQFF.

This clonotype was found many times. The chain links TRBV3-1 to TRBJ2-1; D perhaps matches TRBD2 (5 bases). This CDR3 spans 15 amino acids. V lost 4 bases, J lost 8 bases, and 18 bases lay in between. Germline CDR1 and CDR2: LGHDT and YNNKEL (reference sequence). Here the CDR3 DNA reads TGTGCCAGCAGCCGGATGGGGTCGCGGGTCCATGAGCAGTTCTTC. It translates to CASSRMGSRVHEQFF.

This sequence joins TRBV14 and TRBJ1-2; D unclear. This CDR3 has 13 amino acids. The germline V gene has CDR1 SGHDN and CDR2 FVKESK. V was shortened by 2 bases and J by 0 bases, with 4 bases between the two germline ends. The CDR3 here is CASSQPTNYGYTF. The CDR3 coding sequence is TGTGCCAGCAGCCAACCTACTAACTATGGCTACACCTTC.

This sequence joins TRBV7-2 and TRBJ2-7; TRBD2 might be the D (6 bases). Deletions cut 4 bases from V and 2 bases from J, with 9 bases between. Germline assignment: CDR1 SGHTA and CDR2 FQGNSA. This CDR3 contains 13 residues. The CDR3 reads CASSSGGTYEQYF. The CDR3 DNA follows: TGTGCCAGCAGCTCCGGGGGTACCTACGAGCAGTACTTC.

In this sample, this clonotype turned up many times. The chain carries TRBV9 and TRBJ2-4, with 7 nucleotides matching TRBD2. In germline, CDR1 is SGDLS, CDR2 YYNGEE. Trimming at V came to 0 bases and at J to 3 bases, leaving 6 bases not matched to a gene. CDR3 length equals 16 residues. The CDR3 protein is CASSVGREALKNIQYF. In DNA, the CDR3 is TGTGCCAGCAGCGTAGGTCGGGAGGCCCTCAAAAACATTCAGTACTTC.

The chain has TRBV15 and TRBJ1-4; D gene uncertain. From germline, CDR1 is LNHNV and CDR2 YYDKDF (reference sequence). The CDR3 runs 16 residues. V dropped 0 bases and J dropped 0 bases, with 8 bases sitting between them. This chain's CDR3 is CATSRDRQTTNEKLFF. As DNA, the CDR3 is TGTGCCACCAGCAGAGATCGCCAGACAACTAATGAAAAACTGTTTTTT.

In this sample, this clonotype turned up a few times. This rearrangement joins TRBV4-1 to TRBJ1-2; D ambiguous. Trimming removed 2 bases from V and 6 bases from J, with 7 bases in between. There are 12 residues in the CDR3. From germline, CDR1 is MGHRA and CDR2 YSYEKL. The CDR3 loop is CASSQRKDGYTF. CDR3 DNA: TGCGCCAGCAGCCAAAGGAAAGATGGCTACACCTTC.

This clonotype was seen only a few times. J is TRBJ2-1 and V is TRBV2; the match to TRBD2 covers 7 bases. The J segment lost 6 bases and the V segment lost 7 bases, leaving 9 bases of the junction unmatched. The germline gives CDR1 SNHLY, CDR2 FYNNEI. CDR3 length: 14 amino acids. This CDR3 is CASKWTRSANEQFF. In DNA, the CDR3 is TGTGCCAGCAAGTGGACTAGGTCTGCCAATGAGCAGTTCTTC.

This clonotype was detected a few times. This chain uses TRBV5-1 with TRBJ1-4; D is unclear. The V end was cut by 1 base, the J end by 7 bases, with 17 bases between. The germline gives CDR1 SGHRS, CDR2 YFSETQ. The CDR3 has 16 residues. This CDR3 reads CASSLTPQIVGEKLFF. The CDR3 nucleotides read TGCGCCAGCAGCTTGACCCCACAGATTGTCGGTGAAAAACTGTTTTTT.

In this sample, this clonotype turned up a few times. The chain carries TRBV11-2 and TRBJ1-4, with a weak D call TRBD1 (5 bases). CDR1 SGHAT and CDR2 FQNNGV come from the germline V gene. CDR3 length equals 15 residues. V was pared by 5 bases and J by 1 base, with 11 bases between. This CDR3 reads CASSPGVITNEKLFF. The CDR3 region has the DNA TGTGCCAGCAGCCCGGGGGTAATAACTAATGAAAAACTGTTTTTT.

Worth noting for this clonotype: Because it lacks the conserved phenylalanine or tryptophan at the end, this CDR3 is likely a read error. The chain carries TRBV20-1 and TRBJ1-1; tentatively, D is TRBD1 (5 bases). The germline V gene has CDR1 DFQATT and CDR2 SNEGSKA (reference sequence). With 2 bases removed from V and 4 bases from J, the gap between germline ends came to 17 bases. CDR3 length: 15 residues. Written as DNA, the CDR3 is TGCAGTGCTAGACCTCCTGAGGGGACGGTCACTGAAGCTTTCTAT. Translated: CSARPPEGTVTEAFY.

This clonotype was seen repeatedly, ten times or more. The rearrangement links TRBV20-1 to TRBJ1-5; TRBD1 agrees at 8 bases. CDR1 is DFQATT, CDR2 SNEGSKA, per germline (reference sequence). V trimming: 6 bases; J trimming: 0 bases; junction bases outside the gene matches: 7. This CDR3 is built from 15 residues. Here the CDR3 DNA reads TGCAGTGCCCAGGGGGCGGGAAATAGCAATCAGCCCCAGCATTTT. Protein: CSAQGAGNSNQPQHF.

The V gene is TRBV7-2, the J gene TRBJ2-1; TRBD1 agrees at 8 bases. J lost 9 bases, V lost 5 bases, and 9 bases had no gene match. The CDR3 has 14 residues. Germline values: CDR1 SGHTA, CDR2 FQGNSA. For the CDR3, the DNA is TGTGCCAGCAGCCTAACGTCAGGGGGCCGTGAGCAGTTCTTC. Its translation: CASSLTSGGREQFF. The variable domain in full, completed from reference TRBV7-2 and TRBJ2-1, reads GAGVSQSPSNKVTEKGKDVELRCDPISGHTALYWYRQSLGQGLEFLIYFQGNSAPDKSGLPSDRFSAERTGGSVSTLTIQRTQQEDSAVYLCASSLTSGGREQFFGPGTRLTVL.

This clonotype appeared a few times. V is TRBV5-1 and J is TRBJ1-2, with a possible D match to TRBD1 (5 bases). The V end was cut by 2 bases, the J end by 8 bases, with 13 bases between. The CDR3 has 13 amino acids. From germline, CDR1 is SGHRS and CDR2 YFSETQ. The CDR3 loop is CASSLTGRKGYTF. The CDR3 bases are TGCGCCAGCAGCTTAACAGGCCGCAAGGGCTACACCTTC. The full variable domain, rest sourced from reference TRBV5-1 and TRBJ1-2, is KAGVTQTPRYLIKTRGQQVTLSCSPISGHRSVSWYQQTPGQGLQFLFEYFSETQRNKGNFPGRFSGRQFSNSRSEMNVSTLELGDSALYLCASSLTGRKGYTFGSGTRLTVV.

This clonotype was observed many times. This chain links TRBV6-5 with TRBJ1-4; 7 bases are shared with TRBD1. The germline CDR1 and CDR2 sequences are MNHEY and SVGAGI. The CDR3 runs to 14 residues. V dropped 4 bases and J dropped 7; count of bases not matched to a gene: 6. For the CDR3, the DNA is TGTGCCAGCAGTTGGGAGGGGGCGGGTGAAAAACTGTTTTTT. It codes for CASSWEGAGEKLFF.

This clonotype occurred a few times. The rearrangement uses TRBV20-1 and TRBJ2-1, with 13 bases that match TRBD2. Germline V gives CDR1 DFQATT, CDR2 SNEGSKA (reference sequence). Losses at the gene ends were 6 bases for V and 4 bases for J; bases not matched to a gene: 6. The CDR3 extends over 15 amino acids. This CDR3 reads CSAGGTSGTYNEQFF. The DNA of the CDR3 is TGCAGTGCCGGGGGGACTAGCGGGACTTACAATGAGCAGTTCTTC.

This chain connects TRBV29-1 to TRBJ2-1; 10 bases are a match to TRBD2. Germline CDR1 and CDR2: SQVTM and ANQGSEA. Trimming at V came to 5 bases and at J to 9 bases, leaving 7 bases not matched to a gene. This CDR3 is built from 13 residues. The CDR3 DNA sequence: TGCAGCGTTTGGCCAGCGGGAGGGAGTGAGCAGTTCTTC. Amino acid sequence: CSVWPAGGSEQFF.

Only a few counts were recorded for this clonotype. This chain's CDR3 is CSAIKPGQNTEAFF. CDR3 nucleotides: TGCAGTGCTATCAAACCGGGACAGAACACTGAAGCTTTCTTT. The V call is TRBV20-1, the J call TRBJ1-1; tentatively, D is TRBD1 (6 bases). This CDR3 comprises 14 residues. Trimming pared 4 bases from V and 1 base from J, leaving 13 bases between. Germline-derived CDR1 and CDR2 are DFQATT and SNEGSKA (reference sequence).

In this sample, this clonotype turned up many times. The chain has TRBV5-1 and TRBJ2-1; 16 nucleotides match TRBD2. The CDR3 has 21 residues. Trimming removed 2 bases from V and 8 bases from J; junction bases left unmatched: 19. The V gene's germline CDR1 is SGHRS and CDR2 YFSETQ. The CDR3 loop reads CASSFRNPGLAGGPAPDEQFF. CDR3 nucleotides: TGCGCCAGCAGCTTTAGGAACCCGGGACTAGCGGGAGGGCCAGCCCCCGATGAGCAGTTCTTC.

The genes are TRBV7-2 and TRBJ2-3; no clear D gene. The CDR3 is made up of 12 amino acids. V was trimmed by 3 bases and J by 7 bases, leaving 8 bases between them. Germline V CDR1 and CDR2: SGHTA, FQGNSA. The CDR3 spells CASSFVGNTQYF. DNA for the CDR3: TGTGCCAGCAGCTTTGTCGGTAATACGCAGTATTTT.